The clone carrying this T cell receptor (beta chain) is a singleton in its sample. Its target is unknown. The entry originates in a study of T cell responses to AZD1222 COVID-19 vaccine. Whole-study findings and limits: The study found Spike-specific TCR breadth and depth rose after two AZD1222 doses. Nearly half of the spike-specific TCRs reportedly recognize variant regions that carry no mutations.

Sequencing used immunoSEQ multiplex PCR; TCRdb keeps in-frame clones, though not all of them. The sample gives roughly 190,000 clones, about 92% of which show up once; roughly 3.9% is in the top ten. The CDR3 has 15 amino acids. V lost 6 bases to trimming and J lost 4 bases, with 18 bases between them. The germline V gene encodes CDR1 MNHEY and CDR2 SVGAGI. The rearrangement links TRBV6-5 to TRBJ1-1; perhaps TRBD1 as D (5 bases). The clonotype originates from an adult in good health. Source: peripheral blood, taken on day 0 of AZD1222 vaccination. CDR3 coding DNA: TGTGCCAGCAGCCCCGGAGGGGTTTTGGGCACTGAAGCTTTCTTT. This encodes CASSPGGVLGTEAFF.